This TCR beta chain was retrieved from a study of blood T cell repertoires in COVID-19. Study-level background: Sample material is recorded as cDNA or gDNA derived from T cells, B-cell-depleted T cells, or PBMCs.

Some clones are missing from TCRdb's copy, which holds only in-frame ones; the method was immunoSEQ multiplex PCR. Of 150,000 to 200,000 clones in the sample, 90% to 95% are singletons; the top ten hold under 2%. Patients from Seattle were sampled longitudinally, starting during active infection. Per the germline V gene, CDR1 is KGHSH and CDR2 is LQKENI. This CDR3 has 16 amino acids. The ends were cut back, 4 bases at V and 0 bases at J, with 13 bases in the middle. This sequence originates from a woman aged 55-75 years with COVID-19, enrolled during active disease. Sequencing used peripheral blood. The rearrangement uses TRBV18 and TRBJ1-3; D is ambiguous. CDR3 DNA: TGTGCCAGCTCACTCGCCTCCCCCGGCTCTGGAAACACCATATATTTT. Translated: CASSLASPGSGNTIYF.